These T cell receptor beta chains were read from a single sample in a study of vaccination and CD4 T cells after COVID-19. No antigen is known for these receptors. MiXCR, applied by TCRdb to the PCR reads, yields one record per CDR3 protein. The table shows 20,000 to 25,000 distinct CDR3 sequences, with about 30% occurring only once. The sequencing input was cultured CD4+ T cells from blood. The receptors were sampled from a human donor with COVID-19. The CDR3 runs from the conserved cysteine through the conserved F or W. A D gene is named only where the DNA matches it firmly. The size of a clone is reported for some rows only, either as once, few or many, or as a class for expanded clones.

D,size,V,J,DNA,CDR3
NA,NA,TRBV6-1,TRBJ2-2,TGTGCCAGCAGAGGCCTTTGGCAACCGAACACCGGGGAGCTGTTTTTT,CASRGLWQPNTGELFF
NA,NA,TRBV7-2,TRBJ1-4,TGTGCCAGCAGCTTAGACCGGCTGTCAAATGAAAAACTGTTTTTT,CASSLDRLSNEKLFF
NA,few,TRBV28,TRBJ1-5,TGTGCCAGCAGTGGGGGTCAGCATCAGCCCCAGCATTTT,CASSGGQHQPQHF
NA,NA,TRBV27,TRBJ2-5,TGTGCCAGCAGTTTATCCCAGGGCCCCCAAGAGACCCAGTACTTC,CASSLSQGPQETQYF
NA,few,TRBV2,TRBJ1-2,TGTGCCAGCAGTGAGTTCCCCCAGGGAGTTCTAGACTATGGCTACACCTTC,CASSEFPQGVLDYGYTF
NA,few,TRBV6-1,TRBJ2-1,TGTGCCAGCAGGCAGGGGGGCCTATACAATGAGCAGTTCTTC,CASRQGGLYNEQFF
NA,few,TRBV5-8,TRBJ2-7,TGTGCCAGCAGGCCCGATACCTACGAGCAGTACTTC,CASRPDTYEQYF
TRBD2,few,TRBV19,TRBJ2-3,TGTGCCAGTAGTCCGAGACTAGCGGGGGGGCCCACAGATACGCAGTATTTT,CASSPRLAGGPTDTQYF
TRBD1,few,TRBV27,TRBJ2-3,TGTGCCAGCAGTACCTACAGGGGTAGCACAGATACGCAGTATTTT,CASSTYRGSTDTQYF
NA,NA,TRBV5-1,TRBJ1-2,TGCGCCAGCAGCTTGGCCAGCCAATCAGCTAACTATGGCTACACCTTC,CASSLASQSANYGYTF
TRBD1,few,TRBV10-1,TRBJ1-2,TGCGCCAGCAGTGAGTCTTGGACAGGGATGGCCTATGGCTACACCTTC,CASSESWTGMAYGYTF
TRBD2,few,TRBV27,TRBJ2-1,TGTGCCAGCCAGCTAGCGGGGGCTAACAATGAGCAGTTCTTC,CASQLAGANNEQFF
NA,few,TRBV6-5,TRBJ2-5,TGTGCCAGCAGTTCCACAGACACTAGACAAGAGACCCAGTACTTC,CASSSTDTRQETQYF
NA,few,TRBV20-1,TRBJ1-2,TGCAGTGCCCCTGACGGGGGCGGGTCCTATGGCTACACCTTC,CSAPDGGGSYGYTF
NA,few,TRBV20-1,TRBJ1-5,TGCAGTGCTAGAGATGGTGGGAAATCAAGCAATCAGCCCCAGCATTTT,CSARDGGKSSNQPQHF
TRBD1,NA,TRBV20-1,TRBJ2-7,TGCAGTGCTAGAGATCGGGACAGGGGTTCGAGGGAGCAGTACTTC,CSARDRDRGSREQYF
NA,NA,TRBV20-1,TRBJ1-5,TGCAGTGCTAGAAAAGGGGGGGAGAATCGATATAGCAATCAGCCCCAGCATTTT,CSARKGGENRYSNQPQHF
NA,NA,TRBV7-2,TRBJ2-5,TGTGCCAGCAGCCGAGGGTCCGGCCTTACCGAGACCCAGTACTTC,CASSRGSGLTETQYF
NA,NA,TRBV19,TRBJ2-7,TGTGCCAGTAGTATAGTAGCTAGTCGAAGCTCCTACGAGCAGTACTTC,CASSIVASRSSYEQYF
NA,NA,TRBV6-5,TRBJ2-2,TGTGCCAGCAGTTATGTTGCAGGGTCGGGAGACGGGGAGCTGTTTTTT,CASSYVAGSGDGELFF
TRBD2,NA,TRBV27,TRBJ2-5,TGTGCCAGCAGTGTCGTCGCGGGGGGTCCCCAGGCGACCCAGTACTTC,CASSVVAGGPQATQYF
NA,few,TRBV28,TRBJ1-2,TGTGCCAGCAGTCTCGGAGGGGCCGGTCTTGGCTACACCTTC,CASSLGGAGLGYTF
NA,NA,TRBV5-1,TRBJ1-6,TGCGCCAGCAGCAACGGACAGAACAATTCACCCCTCCACTTT,CASSNGQNNSPLHF
NA,NA,TRBV6-1,TRBJ1-5,TGTGCCAGCTGTATCGGACAGAAAAATAGCAATCAGCCCCAGCATTTT,CASCIGQKNSNQPQHF
NA,NA,TRBV4-2,TRBJ1-1,TGTGCCAGCAGCCAAGAGGGGGTGAGGGGTGAAGCTTTCTTT,CASSQEGVRGEAFF
NA,few,TRBV12-3/TRBV12-4,TRBJ1-5,TGTGCCAGCAGCCCCCGGCCACCCGACTTTAGCAATCAGCCCCAGCATTTT,CASSPRPPDFSNQPQHF
TRBD1,NA,TRBV18,TRBJ1-5,TGTGCCAGCTCACCGGGACAGGGGAGTAATCAGCCCCAGCATTTT,CASSPGQGSNQPQHF
NA,few,TRBV20-1,TRBJ1-1,TGCAGTGCTAAGGACCGGTCGTCTGAAGCTTTCTTT,CSAKDRSSEAFF
NA,few,TRBV12-3/TRBV12-4,TRBJ1-6,TGTGCCAGCAGTTTATTGGGGGCACCCCTCCACTTT,CASSLLGAPLHF
NA,few,TRBV28,TRBJ1-2,TGTGCCAGCGTCAAGACAGTCCGGAATGGCTACACCTTC,CASVKTVRNGYTF
NA,NA,TRBV5-1,TRBJ1-1,TGCGCCAGCAGCCCGCTCAGCGGCACTGAAGCTTTCTTT,CASSPLSGTEAFF
TRBD2,few,TRBV19,TRBJ2-2,TGTGCCAGTAATAAGCGGGGGGGAAACACCGGGGAGCTGTTTTTT,CASNKRGGNTGELFF
NA,few,TRBV19,TRBJ2-6,TGTGCCAGTATAGGGCGGGCTGGGGCCAACGTCCTGACTTTC,CASIGRAGANVLTF
NA,NA,TRBV6-1,TRBJ1-3,TGTGCCAGCAGTGTGGACCATCTCTCTGGAAACACCATATATTTT,CASSVDHLSGNTIYF
TRBD2,few,TRBV20-1,TRBJ2-3,TGCAGTGCTAGCGGACTAGCGGGGGGAAATACGCAGTATTTT,CSASGLAGGNTQYF
NA,few,TRBV11-2,TRBJ2-2,TGTGCCAGCAGCGTAGAAATCAGCACCGGGGAGCTGTTTTTT,CASSVEISTGELFF
TRBD2,few,TRBV11-2,TRBJ2-2,TGTGCCAGCAGCTTAGGGTTTAGGGAGGGCGGGGAGCTGTTTTTT,CASSLGFREGGELFF
NA,NA,TRBV11-3,TRBJ2-1,TGTGCCAGCAGCCCGGGGACCGGCAATGAGCAGTTCTTC,CASSPGTGNEQFF
NA,few,TRBV6-2/TRBV6-3,TRBJ2-6,TGTGCCAGCAGTTTCCGGGTCTCTGGGGCCAACGTCCTGACTTTC,CASSFRVSGANVLTF
NA,NA,TRBV12-3/TRBV12-4,TRBJ1-1,TGTGCCAGCAGTTTACGGGGGGCCGCCACTGAAGCTTTCTTT,CASSLRGAATEAFF
NA,NA,TRBV2,TRBJ2-7,TGTGCCAGCAGTGCGTATGGGGTCGAGCAGTACTTC,CASSAYGVEQYF
NA,NA,TRBV24-1,TRBJ2-5,TGTGCCACCAGTGATTTGCGTGGGACCCAGTACTTC,CATSDLRGTQYF
NA,NA,TRBV18,TRBJ1-1,TGTGCCAGCTCACCACGGGCAGGATCCGATCCGAACACTGAAGCTTTCTTT,CASSPRAGSDPNTEAFF
NA,NA,TRBV24-1,TRBJ2-7,TGTGCCACCTCCAAGGGGGGCGATACCTACGAGCAGTACTTC,CATSKGGDTYEQYF
TRBD1,few,TRBV19,TRBJ1-5,TGTGCCAGCGCCGGGACAGGGGGCAATCAGCCCCAGCATTTT,CASAGTGGNQPQHF
TRBD2,NA,TRBV7-2,TRBJ2-3,TGTGCCAGCAGCTTAAGGGAGGGGGATACGCAGTATTTT,CASSLREGDTQYF